Each of the 24 T cell receptor beta chains below was sequenced from the same sample in a study of blood T cell repertoires in COVID-19. This table comes from immunoSEQ multiplex PCR, and its TCRdb copy is limited to in-frame clones, with some not included. The sample has a few hundred thousand clones; about nine tenths are singletons. The source material was peripheral blood. These receptors all stem from a woman between 55 and 75 years old with acute or convalescent COVID-19.

The chain recombines TRBV9 with TRBJ2-3; a weak D match, TRBD2 (6 bases). Germline CDR1 SGDLS, CDR2 YYNGEE. With 0 bases removed from V and 7 bases from J, the gap between germline ends came to 9 bases. The CDR3 has 13 amino acids. CDR3 region: CASSVEGGNTQYF. In nucleotides, the CDR3 is TGTGCCAGCAGCGTAGAGGGAGGAAATACGCAGTATTTT.

In nucleotides, the CDR3 is TGTGCCAGCAGTTTAGACAGGGGAGTAGGTGAAAAACTGTTTTTT. Translated, it gives CASSLDRGVGEKLFF. The chain links TRBV28 to TRBJ1-4; 8 positions match TRBD1. There are 15 residues in the CDR3. After removal of 2 bases from V and 7 bases from J, the junction contained 6 bases not matched to a gene. Germline values: CDR1 MDHEN, CDR2 SYDVKM. Filled out from reference TRBV28 and TRBJ1-4, the complete variable domain reads DVKVTQSSRYLVKRTGEKVFLECVQDMDHENMFWYRQDPGLGLRLIYFSYDVKMKEKGDIPEGYSVSREKKERFSLILESASTNQTSMYLCASSLDRGVGEKLFFGSGTQLSVL.

This clone was detected only once. The V call is TRBV6-6, the J call TRBJ2-7, with 9 bases lining up with TRBD2. The V and J ends lost 5 bases and 7 bases, in that order; junction bases with no gene match: 18. The CDR3 runs 17 residues. Per the germline V gene, CDR1 is MNHNY and CDR2 is SVGAGI (reference sequence). The CDR3 here is CASSPTTTRLAAWEQYF. The CDR3 DNA follows: TGTGCCAGCAGTCCCACAACTACTAGACTAGCGGCCTGGGAGCAGTACTTC.

The chain employs TRBV6-2 or TRBV6-3 and TRBJ1-2; D is uncertain. V lost 2 bases to trimming and J lost 3 bases, with 7 bases between them. Germline CDR1 MNHEY, CDR2 SVGEGT. This CDR3 spans 13 amino acids. The CDR3 protein is CASSYVSHYGYTF. CDR3 DNA: TGTGCCAGCAGTTACGTCTCCCACTATGGCTACACCTTC.

In its sample, this clone was seen once. This sequence joins TRBV14 and TRBJ1-5, with no clear D. This CDR3 comprises 13 residues. The ends were cut back, 5 bases at V and 9 bases at J, with 14 bases in the middle. CDR1 and CDR2 (germline): SGHDN, FVKESK. Here the CDR3 DNA reads TGTGCCAGCAGCACTGACCCCGAGGCGCCCCAGCATTTT. Amino acid sequence: CASSTDPEAPQHF.

The rearrangement uses TRBV7-2 and TRBJ2-7; 9 bases match TRBD2. V trimming: 3 bases; J trimming: 6 bases; junction bases outside the gene matches: 9. In germline, CDR1 is SGHTA, CDR2 FQGNSA. The length of the CDR3 is 15 residues. The DNA of the CDR3 is TGTGCCAGCAGCTTTACCCGTGGGACTAGCACCGAGCAGTACTTC. Protein product: CASSFTRGTSTEQYF.

V gene TRBV9 combines with J gene TRBJ2-2, with 11 bases matching TRBD1. Germline V gene lookup returns CDR1 SGDLS and CDR2 YYNGEE. The ends lost 4 bases at V and 2 bases at J; junction bases unmatched: 4. This CDR3 contains 16 residues. The CDR3 sequence is CASSPGQGANTGELFF. The CDR3 DNA reads TGTGCCAGCAGCCCAGGACAGGGGGCCAACACCGGGGAGCTGTTTTTT.

V usage is TRBV14 and J usage is TRBJ1-6; TRBD1 might be the D (5 bases). CDR3 length: 20 residues. V gave up 4 bases and J gave up 14 bases, with 36 bases separating them. The V gene's germline CDR1 is SGHDN and CDR2 FVKESK. CDR3 DNA: TGTGCCAGCAGCCTCAAGAGCCCAGGGACCGGGGGGGTAATCGGCGGGACCCTCCACTTT. Its protein product is CASSLKSPGTGGVIGGTLHF.

The chain is built from TRBV6-5 and TRBJ1-5; weak D call: TRBD1 (5 bases). Germline CDR1 and CDR2: MNHEY and SVGAGI. The length of the CDR3 is 15 residues. Deletions cut 6 bases from V and 5 bases from J, with 17 bases between. CDR3: CASSPGRFRDQPQHF. The CDR3 bases are TGTGCCAGCAGCCCAGGGAGGTTTAGGGATCAGCCCCAGCATTTT.

This chain links TRBV5-6 with TRBJ1-5, with TRBD1 identical over 7 bases. The CDR3 covers 15 residues. With 3 bases clipped from V and 6 bases from J, the junction kept 9 bases outside the gene matches. Germline CDR1 SGHDT, CDR2 YYEEEE. The CDR3 loop reads CASSSQGSGPQPQHF. CDR3 nucleotides: TGTGCCAGCAGCTCACAGGGGTCAGGCCCTCAGCCCCAGCATTTT.

CDR3: CASSSRPGQNNQPQHF. DNA of the CDR3: TGTGCCAGCAGCTCCCGTCCGGGACAGAACAATCAGCCCCAGCATTTT. The chain is built from TRBV28 and TRBJ1-5; 7 bases map to TRBD1. J was trimmed by 3 bases and V by 6 bases; bases with no gene match: 11. Germline V lookup: CDR1 MDHEN, CDR2 SYDVKM. There are 16 residues in the CDR3.

V and J are TRBV28 and TRBJ2-1; TRBD2 aligns across 9 bases. J lost 8 bases, V lost 0 bases, and 5 bases had no gene match. Germline V gives CDR1 MDHEN, CDR2 SYDVKM. The CDR3 runs 15 residues. CDR3 residues: CASSLWAGGSDEQFF. CDR3 DNA: TGTGCCAGCAGTTTATGGGCGGGAGGGTCCGATGAGCAGTTCTTC.

The table lists this clone with a count of one. The chain recombines TRBV20-1 with TRBJ1-2; D is unresolved. The CDR3 extends over 9 amino acids. V lost 6 bases and J 8 bases, leaving 7 bases between the germline ends. CDR1 is DFQATT and CDR2 is SNEGSKA in the germline V gene (reference sequence). CDR3 in DNA: TGCAGTGCAGAGAAGGGCTACACCTTC. Translated: CSAEKGYTF.

The chain uses TRBV23-1 and TRBJ2-4, with D perhaps matching TRBD2 (5 bases). TRBV23-1 is annotated as an ORF whose role is uncertain. The CDR3 is 20 amino acids. Between the trimmed V and J ends, which lost 2 bases and 0 bases, there was a span of 23 bases. Here the CDR3 reads CASSQPRGGPRQLAKNIQYF. DNA of the CDR3: TGCGCCAGCAGTCAACCCCGTGGAGGACCAAGACAACTAGCCAAAAACATTCAGTACTTC.

The CDR3 spells CASTPGQGNQPQHF. CDR3 bases: TGTGCCAGCACCCCCGGACAGGGTAATCAGCCCCAGCATTTT. The rearrangement uses TRBV2 and TRBJ1-5, with 8 bases lining up with TRBD1. CDR3 length: 14 amino acids. From germline, CDR1 is SNHLY and CDR2 FYNNEI. V lost 7 bases and J lost 4; bases outside the gene matches: 6.

This clone was counted a single time. The chain is built from TRBV28 and TRBJ1-1; no definite D call. The ends were cut back, 2 bases at V and 6 bases at J, with 10 bases in the middle. Germline V gene lookup returns CDR1 MDHEN and CDR2 SYDVKM. The CDR3 sequence is 13 residues long. CDR3: CASSLGGVAEAFF. The CDR3 coding sequence is TGTGCCAGCAGTTTAGGAGGTGTCGCTGAAGCTTTCTTT. Looking up the rest from reference TRBV28 and TRBJ1-1 gives the full variable domain: DVKVTQSSRYLVKRTGEKVFLECVQDMDHENMFWYRQDPGLGLRLIYFSYDVKMKEKGDIPEGYSVSREKKERFSLILESASTNQTSMYLCASSLGGVAEAFFGQGTRLTVV.

This clone came up a few times. This sequence joins TRBV4-3 and TRBJ2-7; TRBD1 might be the D (6 bases). The CDR3 consists of 15 residues. The V end lost 3 bases, the J end lost 2 bases, and 14 bases lay between the germline ends. From germline, CDR1 is LGHNA and CDR2 YSLEER. The CDR3 here is CASSQTGTPAYEQYF. The CDR3 nucleotides read TGCGCCAGCAGCCAGACCGGGACACCTGCCTACGAGCAGTACTTC.

There are a few counts of this clone. The chain carries TRBV5-1 and TRBJ1-1, with a weak D call TRBD1 (5 bases). The germline V and J ends were trimmed by 0 bases and 2 bases, with 11 bases remaining between them. The CDR3 sequence is 15 residues long. Germline V gives CDR1 SGHRS, CDR2 YFSETQ. CDR3 in amino acids: CASSLGGGGNTEAFF. For the CDR3, the DNA is TGCGCCAGCAGCTTGGGCGGGGGAGGAAACACTGAAGCTTTCTTT. The entire variable domain, with the rest obtained from reference TRBV5-1 and TRBJ1-1, is as follows: KAGVTQTPRYLIKTRGQQVTLSCSPISGHRSVSWYQQTPGQGLQFLFEYFSETQRNKGNFPGRFSGRQFSNSRSEMNVSTLELGDSALYLCASSLGGGGNTEAFFGQGTRLTVV.

This clone appeared a few times. The chain links TRBV30 to TRBJ2-1; 13 bases align to TRBD2. The V segment lost 8 bases and the J segment 6 bases; nucleotides outside the gene matches: 4. The CDR3 contains 13 residues. Germline V gene sequence: CDR1 GTSNPN, CDR2 SVGIG (reference sequence). The CDR3 loop reads CAILAGGPNEQFF. The CDR3 coding sequence is TGTGCCATACTAGCGGGAGGGCCCAATGAGCAGTTCTTC.

The chain joins TRBV7-6 to TRBJ2-2, with D possibly being TRBD2 (5 bases). The CDR3 length is 14 residues. Germline V gene sequence: CDR1 SGHVS, CDR2 FNYEAQ. Trimming left V 5 bases short and J 7 bases short, with 14 bases between. CDR3 in DNA: TGTGCCAGCAGCACCCAACGGGGTATCGGGGAGCTGTTTTTT. Residues: CASSTQRGIGELFF.

This sequence joins TRBV28 and TRBJ2-7; possibly TRBD1 for D (5 bases). From germline, CDR1 is MDHEN and CDR2 SYDVKM. The germline V and J ends were trimmed by 1 base and 4 bases, with 11 bases remaining between them. This CDR3 has 14 amino acids. CDR3: CASSLSGNGYEQYF. CDR3 sequence (DNA): TGTGCCAGCAGTTTATCAGGGAACGGGTACGAGCAGTACTTC.

The sample holds one count of this clone. The rearrangement uses TRBV18 and TRBJ1-3; 9 nucleotides line up with TRBD1. Trimming removed 3 bases from V and 0 bases from J; junction bases left unmatched: 3. This CDR3 has 16 residues. Germline V gene sequence: CDR1 KGHSH, CDR2 LQKENI. The CDR3 region has the DNA TGTGCCAGCTCACCCGGACAGGGGCGCTCTGGAAACACCATATATTTT. It yields the protein CASSPGQGRSGNTIYF.

The genes are TRBV9 and TRBJ1-1; D perhaps matches TRBD1 (5 bases). The CDR3 sequence is 13 residues long. Germline CDR1 and CDR2: SGDLS and YYNGEE. Trimming shortened V by 0 bases and J by 5 bases, and 8 bases separated the two germline ends. CDR3 amino acids: CASSVEQGTEAFF. In DNA, the CDR3 is TGTGCCAGCAGCGTAGAGCAGGGTACTGAAGCTTTCTTT.

Here the CDR3 reads CASSISGDTYQPQHF. CDR3 DNA sequence: TGTGCCAGTAGTATAAGCGGGGACACCTATCAGCCCCAGCATTTT. V usage is TRBV19 and J usage is TRBJ1-5; a possible D gene is TRBD1 (6 bases). Trimming stripped 2 bases from V and 5 bases from J, with 13 bases between. The CDR3 totals 15 residues. Germline loops: CDR1 LNHDA, CDR2 SQIVND (reference sequence).